The entry that follows covers one TCR beta chain sequence. The antigen is not known. These data are taken from a study of B cell selection in AIRE deficiency. TCRdb's table, derived via immunoSEQ multiplex PCR, lists solely in-frame clones and lacks some. The data contain about 22,000 clones, around 90% of them singletons. Study-level points and caveats: Roughly 31% of healthy-donor shared Treg TCRbeta sequences appeared in patient Tconv cells.

The CDR3 has 15 residues. Germline V gene lookup returns CDR1 MNHNS and CDR2 SASEGT. The J segment lost 2 bases and the V segment lost 8 bases, leaving 7 bases of the junction unmatched. Sorted regulatory T cells were CD4-positive, CD25-high and CD127-low or negative. V usage is TRBV6-1 and J usage is TRBJ2-1; 9 bases align to TRBD2. What was sequenced was CD4+CD25+ Tregs sorted from PBMCs. The TCR was taken from a human donor in good health. The CDR3 DNA sequence: TGTGCCAGCGGGAGAAGCGGGGGGACCTACAATGAGCAGTTCTTC. The encoded protein is CASGRSGGTYNEQFF.